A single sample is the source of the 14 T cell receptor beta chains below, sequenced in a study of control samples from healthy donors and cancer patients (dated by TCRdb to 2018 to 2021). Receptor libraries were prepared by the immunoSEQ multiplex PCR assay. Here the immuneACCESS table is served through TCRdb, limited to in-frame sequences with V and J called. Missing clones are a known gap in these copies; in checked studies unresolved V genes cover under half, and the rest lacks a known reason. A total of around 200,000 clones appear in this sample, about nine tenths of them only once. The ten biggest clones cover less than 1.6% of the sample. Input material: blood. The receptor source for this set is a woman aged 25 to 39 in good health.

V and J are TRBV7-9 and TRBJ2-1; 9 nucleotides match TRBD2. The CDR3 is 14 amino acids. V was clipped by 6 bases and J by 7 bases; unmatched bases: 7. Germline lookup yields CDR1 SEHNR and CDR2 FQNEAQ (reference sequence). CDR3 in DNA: TGTGCCAGCAGTATCCCGGGACTAGCTAATGAGCAGTTCTTC. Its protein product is CASSIPGLANEQFF.

The CDR3 DNA follows: TGTGCCAGCAGACCCGACGGAACCTACGAGCAGTACTTC. It encodes CASRPDGTYEQYF. V and J are TRBV2 and TRBJ2-7, with no clear D. Trimming removed 6 bases at V and 2 bases at J, with 11 bases between. Germline lookup yields CDR1 SNHLY and CDR2 FYNNEI. The CDR3 has 13 residues.

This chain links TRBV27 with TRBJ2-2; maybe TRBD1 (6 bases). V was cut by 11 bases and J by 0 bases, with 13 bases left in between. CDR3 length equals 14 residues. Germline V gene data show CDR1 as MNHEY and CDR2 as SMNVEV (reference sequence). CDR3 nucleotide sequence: TGTGCCTCCGGCGGACAGTCGAACACCGGGGAGCTGTTTTTT. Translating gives CASGGQSNTGELFF.

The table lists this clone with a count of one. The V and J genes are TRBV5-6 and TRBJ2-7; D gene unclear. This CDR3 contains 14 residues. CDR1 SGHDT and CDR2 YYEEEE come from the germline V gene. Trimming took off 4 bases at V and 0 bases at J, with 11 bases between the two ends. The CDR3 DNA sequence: TGTGCCAGCAGCCCGGACGGAAGCTCCTACGAGCAGTACTTC. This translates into CASSPDGSSYEQYF.

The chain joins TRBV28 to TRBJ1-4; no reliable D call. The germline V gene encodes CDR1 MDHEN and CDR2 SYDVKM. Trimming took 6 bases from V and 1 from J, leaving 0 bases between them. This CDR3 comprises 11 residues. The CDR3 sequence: CASRTNEKLFF. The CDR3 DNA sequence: TGTGCCAGCAGAACTAATGAAAAACTGTTTTTT.

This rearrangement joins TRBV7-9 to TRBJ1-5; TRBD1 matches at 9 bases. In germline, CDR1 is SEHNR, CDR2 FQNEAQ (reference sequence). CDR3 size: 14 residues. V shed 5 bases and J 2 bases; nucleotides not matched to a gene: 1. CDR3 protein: CASSRTGGNQPQHF. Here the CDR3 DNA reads TGTGCCAGCAGCCGGACAGGGGGCAATCAGCCCCAGCATTTT.

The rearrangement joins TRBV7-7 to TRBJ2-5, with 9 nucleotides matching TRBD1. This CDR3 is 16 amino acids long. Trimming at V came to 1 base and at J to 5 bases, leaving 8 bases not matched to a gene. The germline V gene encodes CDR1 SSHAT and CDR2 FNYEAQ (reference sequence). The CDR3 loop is CASSLGTQGAGETQYF. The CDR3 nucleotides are TGTGCCAGCAGCTTAGGAACACAGGGGGCGGGTGAGACCCAGTACTTC.

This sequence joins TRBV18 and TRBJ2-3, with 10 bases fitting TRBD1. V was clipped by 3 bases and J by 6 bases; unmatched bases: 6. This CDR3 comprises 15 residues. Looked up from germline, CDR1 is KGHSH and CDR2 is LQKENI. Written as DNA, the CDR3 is TGTGCCAGCTCACCCGGGACAGGGGTTGGTGATACGCAGTATTTT. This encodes CASSPGTGVGDTQYF.

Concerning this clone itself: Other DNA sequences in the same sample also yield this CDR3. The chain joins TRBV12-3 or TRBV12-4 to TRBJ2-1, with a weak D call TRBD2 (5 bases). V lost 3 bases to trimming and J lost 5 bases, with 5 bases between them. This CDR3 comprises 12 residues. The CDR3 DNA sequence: TGTGCCAGCAGTTTGCGGGACAATGAGCAGTTCTTC. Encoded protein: CASSLRDNEQFF.

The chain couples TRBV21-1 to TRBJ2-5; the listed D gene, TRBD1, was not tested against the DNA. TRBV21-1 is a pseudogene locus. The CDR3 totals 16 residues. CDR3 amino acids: CASSNTGTGVQETQYF. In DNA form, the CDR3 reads TGTGCCAGCAGCAACACCGGGACAGGAGTCCAAGAGACCCAGTACTTC.

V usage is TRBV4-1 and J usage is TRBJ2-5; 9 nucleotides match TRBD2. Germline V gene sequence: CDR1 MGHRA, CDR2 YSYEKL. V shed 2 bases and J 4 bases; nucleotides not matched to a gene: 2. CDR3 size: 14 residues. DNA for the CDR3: TGCGCCAGCAGCCAACTAGCGGGACCAGAGACCCAGTACTTC. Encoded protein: CASSQLAGPETQYF.

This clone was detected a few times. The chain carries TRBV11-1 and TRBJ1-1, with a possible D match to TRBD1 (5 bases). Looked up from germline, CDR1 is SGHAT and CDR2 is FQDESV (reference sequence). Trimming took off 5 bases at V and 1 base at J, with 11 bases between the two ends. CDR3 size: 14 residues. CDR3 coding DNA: TGTGCCAGCAGCCGGGGGGGTGCGAACACTGAAGCTTTCTTT. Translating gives CASSRGGANTEAFF.

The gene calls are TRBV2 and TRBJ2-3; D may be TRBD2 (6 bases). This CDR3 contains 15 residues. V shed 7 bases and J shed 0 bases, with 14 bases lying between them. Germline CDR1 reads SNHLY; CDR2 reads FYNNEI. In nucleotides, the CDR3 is TGTGCCAGCAACCGGGGGAACCCTAGCACAGATACGCAGTATTTT. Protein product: CASNRGNPSTDTQYF.

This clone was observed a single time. The CDR3 nucleotides read TGTGCCAGTAGTATTGGACGGAGCTCTGGAAACACCATATATTTT. Translation gives CASSIGRSSGNTIYF. The chain employs TRBV19 and TRBJ1-3; D is unclear. This CDR3 has 15 residues. Looked up from germline, CDR1 is LNHDA and CDR2 is SQIVND (reference sequence). V was pared by 3 bases and J by 0 bases, with 9 bases between. The full variable domain, completed using reference TRBV19 and TRBJ1-3, is DGGITQSPKYLFRKEGQNVTLSCEQNLNHDAMYWYRQDPGQGLRLIYYSQIVNDFQKGDIAEGYSVSREKKESFPLTVTSAQKNPTAFYLCASSIGRSSGNTIYFGEGSWLTVV.